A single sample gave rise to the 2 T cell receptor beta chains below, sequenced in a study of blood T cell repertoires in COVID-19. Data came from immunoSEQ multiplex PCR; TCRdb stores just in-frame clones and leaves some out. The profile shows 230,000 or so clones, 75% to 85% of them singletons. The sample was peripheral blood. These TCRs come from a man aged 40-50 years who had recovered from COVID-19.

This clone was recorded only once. CDR3 sequence: CASSLPGQGAGGANVLTF. In DNA, the CDR3 is TGTGCCAGCAGCTTACCGGGACAGGGGGCAGGAGGGGCCAACGTCCTGACTTTC. The chain recombines TRBV7-8 with TRBJ2-6; 12 nucleotides match TRBD1. The germline CDR1 and CDR2 sequences are SGHVS and FQNEAQ. The CDR3 totals 18 residues. V trimming: 2 bases; J trimming: 4 bases; junction bases outside the gene matches: 6.

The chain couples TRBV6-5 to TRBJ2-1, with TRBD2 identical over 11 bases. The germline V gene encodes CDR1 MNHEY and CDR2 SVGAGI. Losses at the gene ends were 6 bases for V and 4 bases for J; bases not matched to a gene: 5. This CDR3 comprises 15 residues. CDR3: CASRLAGGLYNEQFF. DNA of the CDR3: TGTGCCAGCAGGTTAGCGGGAGGGCTTTACAATGAGCAGTTCTTC.